One and the same sample provided the 24 T cell receptor beta chains below, sequenced in a study of blood T cells in healthy people across ages. PCR was performed a second time for about 7 to 11 cycles using a sample-barcoded 5' primer and a J-beta primer mix. A single record per CDR3 protein comes from TCRdb applying MiXCR to the 5' RACE reads. This sample has fewer than 800,000 distinct CDR3 sequences, with roughly 50% found just once. Sequences were obtained from blood. The receptors come from a woman between 55 and 75 years old in good health.

On this clonotype itself: Mismatch with germline at one junction end may stem from a read error. The CDR3 is CASSLALSLGDNGQFF. The CDR3 nucleotides are TGTGCCAGCAGCTTAGCGCTGAGTCTAGGAGACAATGGGCAGTTCTTC. The chain is built from TRBV7-9 and TRBJ2-1; D not certain. Germline values: CDR1 SEHNR, CDR2 FQNEAQ (reference sequence). The CDR3 sequence is 16 residues long.

This clonotype was observed a few times. This chain uses TRBV18 with TRBJ2-5; D not certain. V gave up 2 bases and J gave up 3 bases, with 7 bases separating them. The CDR3 covers 13 residues. Germline CDR1 and CDR2: KGHSH and LQKENI. The CDR3 spells CASSPGVKETQYF. CDR3 in DNA: TGTGCCAGCTCACCAGGGGTGAAAGAGACCCAGTACTTC.

In its sample, this clonotype was seen a few times. This chain uses TRBV27 with TRBJ1-6; D is unresolved. CDR3 length: 16 amino acids. The V gene's germline CDR1 is MNHEY and CDR2 SMNVEV (reference sequence). The V end lost 6 bases, the J end lost 0 bases, and 12 bases lay between the germline ends. In DNA, the CDR3 is TGTGCCAGCAGCAAAGAAGGGCGCTCCTATAATTCACCCCTCCACTTT. Its translation is CASSKEGRSYNSPLHF.

At least ten counts were recorded for this clonotype. A much larger clone is a single base away; this may be a read error. The chain joins TRBV12-3 or TRBV12-4 to TRBJ2-5, with a weak D call TRBD1 (6 bases). CDR3 length: 12 amino acids. Trimming took 3 bases from V and 11 from J, leaving 13 bases between them. The CDR3 DNA follows: TGTGCCAGCAGTTTCAGGCGACAGGAGCAGTACTTC. Its protein is CASSFRRQEQYF.

In its sample, this clonotype was seen many times. The V call is TRBV5-1, the J call TRBJ2-7; 7 bases map to TRBD1. Looked up from germline, CDR1 is SGHRS and CDR2 is YFSETQ. The V and J ends lost 4 bases and 4 bases, in that order; junction bases with no gene match: 8. This CDR3 has 14 residues. CDR3 in amino acids: CASSAGTELYEQYF. As DNA, the CDR3 is TGCGCCAGCAGCGCCGGGACAGAACTTTACGAGCAGTACTTC.

This clonotype showed up just a few times. CDR3 coding DNA: TGCAGTGCTAGAGATACCGGGACAGAGCAGTTCTTC. Amino acids: CSARDTGTEQFF. The chain uses TRBV20-1 and TRBJ2-1, with D possibly matching TRBD1 (6 bases). The ends were cut back, 0 bases at V and 10 bases at J, with 10 bases in the middle. This CDR3 has 12 residues. Germline lookup yields CDR1 DFQATT and CDR2 SNEGSKA (reference sequence).

This clonotype was observed a few times. Since a much larger clone is just one base distant, this may be a read error. This chain uses TRBV7-9 with TRBJ2-7; a possible D gene is TRBD1 (5 bases). The length of the CDR3 is 13 residues. CDR1 and CDR2 from the germline V gene are SEHNR and FQNEAQ (reference sequence). The CDR3 spells CASSPDSSCEQYF. The CDR3 DNA reads as TGTGCCAGCAGCCCCGACAGCTCCTGCGAGCAGTACTTC.

This clonotype was detected once. The V call is TRBV28, the J call TRBJ2-3; 9 bases are a match to TRBD1. With V trimmed by 11 bases and J by 5 bases, 17 bases remained unmatched. The CDR3 is made up of 16 amino acids. Germline V CDR1 and CDR2: MDHEN, SYDVKM. The CDR3 loop is CAGSAHGTGLKDTQYF. The CDR3 DNA reads as TGTGCCGGCTCAGCTCACGGGACAGGGTTGAAAGATACGCAGTATTTT.

This clonotype occurred a few times. This chain uses TRBV5-1 with TRBJ2-2; 9 bases agree with TRBD1. The length of the CDR3 is 15 residues. J gave up 5 bases and V 0 bases, and 2 bases lay outside the gene matches. CDR1 is SGHRS, CDR2 YFSETQ, per germline. CDR3: CASSLEGQGTGELFF. CDR3 bases: TGCGCCAGCAGCTTGGAGGGACAGGGTACCGGGGAGCTGTTTTTT.

The CDR3 nucleotides are TGTGCCAGCAGCGTATGGGTTAGCTCCTACGAGCAGTACTTC. It yields the protein CASSVWVSSYEQYF. The chain is built from TRBV9 and TRBJ2-7; D gene unclear. Germline V gene data show CDR1 as SGDLS and CDR2 as YYNGEE. V gave up 1 base and J gave up 0 bases, with 8 bases separating them. The CDR3 totals 14 residues. Drawing the rest from reference TRBV9 and TRBJ2-7, the complete variable domain is DSGVTQTPKHLITATGQRVTLRCSPRSGDLSVYWYQQSLDQGLQFLIQYYNGEERAKGNILERFSAQQFPDLHSELNLSSLELGDSALYFCASSVWVSSYEQYFGPGTRLTVT.

The chain uses TRBV10-3 and TRBJ2-5; tentatively, D is TRBD2 (5 bases). The J call may not be correct, given that the DNA end is closer to TRBJ2-7. The CDR3 covers 14 residues. Germline CDR1 and CDR2: ENHRY and SYGVKD. The CDR3 protein is CAISEAGGWGEQYF. The DNA of the CDR3 is TGTGCCATCAGTGAGGCGGGCGGCTGGGGCGAGCAGTACTTC.

V gene TRBV14 combines with J gene TRBJ2-1, with TRBD2 matching over 7 bases. With 5 bases clipped from V and 0 bases from J, the junction kept 7 bases outside the gene matches. The CDR3 is 16 residues long. The germline gives CDR1 SGHDN, CDR2 FVKESK. CDR3 loop: CASSRPGLLSYNEQFF. CDR3 coding DNA: TGTGCCAGCAGCAGGCCGGGACTACTCTCCTACAATGAGCAGTTCTTC.

This clonotype was seen a handful of times. This chain uses TRBV12-3 or TRBV12-4 with TRBJ2-1, with 7 nucleotides matching TRBD2. V dropped 3 bases and J dropped 4; count of bases not matched to a gene: 6. The CDR3 is 15 amino acids. The CDR3 protein is CASSFKRGLYNEQFF. CDR3 DNA sequence: TGTGCCAGCAGTTTTAAGCGGGGACTTTACAATGAGCAGTTCTTC.

About this clonotype itself: Given a much more abundant clone one base away, this may be a read error. The chain has TRBV27 and TRBJ2-7, with a tentative D call TRBD2 (6 bases). V was pared by 5 bases and J by 3 bases, with 17 bases between. Per the germline V gene, CDR1 is MNHEY and CDR2 is SMNVEV (reference sequence). The CDR3 is 15 residues long. The CDR3 nucleotides read TGTGCCAGCAGTCCCGCGGGGTGGAGGGACTACGAGCAGTACTTC. Amino acids: CASSPAGWRDYEQYF.

The genes are TRBV25-1 and TRBJ2-5, with TRBD1 identical over 9 bases. Trimming at V came to 5 bases and at J to 2 bases, leaving 6 bases not matched to a gene. The germline CDR1 and CDR2 sequences are MGHDK and SYGVNS. This CDR3 has 15 residues. The CDR3: CASSRLGTGQETQYF. CDR3 in DNA: TGTGCCAGCAGTAGGCTCGGGACAGGGCAAGAGACCCAGTACTTC.

This clonotype was counted between two and nine times. The J gene is TRBJ2-1, the V gene TRBV20-1; a weak D match, TRBD2 (7 bases). Trimming removed 8 bases at V and 1 base at J, with 15 bases between. The CDR3 loop spans 14 amino acids. The V gene's germline CDR1 is DFQATT and CDR2 SNEGSKA (reference sequence). The CDR3 region is CSTKGGGSYNEQFF. The CDR3 DNA reads TGCAGTACTAAGGGGGGAGGGTCCTACAATGAGCAGTTCTTC.

The chain is built from TRBV29-1 and TRBJ2-7; D not resolved. The V end was cut by 4 bases, the J end by 6 bases, with 19 bases between. Germline CDR1 is SQVTM and CDR2 is ANQGSEA. The CDR3 runs to 14 residues. The CDR3 loop is CSVAGPARTTEQYF. The CDR3 coding sequence is TGCAGCGTTGCCGGCCCCGCGAGGACCACCGAGCAGTACTTC.

There are many counts of this clonotype. The CDR3 region has the DNA TGCGCCAGCAGCGTGGACAGGGAAGAGACCCAGTACTTC. Amino acid sequence: CASSVDREETQYF. V usage is TRBV5-1 and J usage is TRBJ2-5; 8 bases fit TRBD1. CDR3 length equals 13 residues. Germline loops: CDR1 SGHRS, CDR2 YFSETQ. The junction had 2 bases not matched to a gene; V was cut back by 4 bases and J by 3 bases.

The V and J genes are TRBV7-2 and TRBJ2-7; D unclear. Germline V gives CDR1 SGHTA, CDR2 FQGNSA. CDR3 length: 13 amino acids. V shed 6 bases and J shed 4 bases, with 13 bases lying between them. The CDR3 spells CASSRRPGYEQYF. In DNA form, the CDR3 reads TGTGCCAGCAGTCGAAGACCCGGTTACGAGCAGTACTTC.

The chain uses TRBV4-3 and TRBJ2-5, with 9 bases identical to TRBD1. Germline V gene sequence: CDR1 LGHNA, CDR2 YSLEER. This CDR3 spans 14 amino acids. V lost 4 bases, J lost 5 bases, and 5 bases stayed unmatched. This chain's CDR3 is CASSRGQGSETQYF. DNA of the CDR3: TGCGCCAGCAGCCGAGGACAGGGGTCGGAGACCCAGTACTTC.

This chain connects TRBV25-1 to TRBJ2-1, with D possibly called TRBD1 or TRBD2 (6 bases each). Germline loops: CDR1 MGHDK, CDR2 SYGVNS. This CDR3 has 14 residues. V lost 3 bases and J 9 bases, leaving 15 bases between the germline ends. This CDR3 is CASSEVGGQIEQFF. CDR3 nucleotides: TGTGCCAGCAGTGAGGTCGGGGGACAAATTGAGCAGTTCTTC.

V gene TRBV9 combines with J gene TRBJ1-1; a possible D gene is TRBD1 (5 bases). The length of the CDR3 is 15 residues. Trimming took off 0 bases at V and 3 bases at J, with 12 bases between the two ends. In germline, CDR1 is SGDLS, CDR2 YYNGEE. The CDR3 protein is CASSVAVGTDTEAFF. CDR3 bases: TGTGCCAGCAGCGTAGCGGTCGGGACGGACACTGAAGCTTTCTTT.

This clonotype was observed a handful of times. The rearrangement links TRBV20-1 to TRBJ2-1, with TRBD2 matching 11 bases. The germline CDR1 and CDR2 sequences are DFQATT and SNEGSKA (reference sequence). V lost 0 bases to trimming and J lost 4 bases; unmatched junction nucleotides: 8. CDR3 length: 17 amino acids. The CDR3 protein is CSARDGSGRAPYNEQFF. CDR3 in DNA: TGCAGTGCTAGAGATGGTAGCGGGAGGGCCCCGTACAATGAGCAGTTCTTC.

The V call is TRBV20-1, the J call TRBJ2-3, with 7 bases identical to TRBD2. Per the germline V gene, CDR1 is DFQATT and CDR2 is SNEGSKA (reference sequence). With V trimmed by 0 bases and J by 4 bases, 13 bases remained unmatched. The CDR3 contains 17 residues. CDR3 protein: CSARDLNRAGEADTQYF. The CDR3 DNA reads as TGCAGTGCTAGAGATCTGAATCGCGCGGGAGAGGCAGATACGCAGTATTTT.